Presented here are 11 T cell receptor beta chains from one specimen sequenced in a study of OX40 agonist ivuxolimab in advanced cancers. Measured with immunoSEQ multiplex PCR; TCRdb has only the in-frame clones, and not every one. This table has around 66,000 clones, 86% appearing once. The sequences come from CD4+ or CD8+ T cells sorted from blood, collected in a trial of the OX40 agonist ivuxolimab. These receptor sequences come from an adult with an advanced solid tumor such as melanoma, head and neck, liver or kidney cancer.

The DNA of the CDR3 is TGTGCCAGTAGGATTGCCGGGACAAATAATCAGCCCCAGCATTTT. It translates to CASRIAGTNNQPQHF. The chain is built from TRBV19 and TRBJ1-5, with D tentatively TRBD1 (6 bases). CDR1 and CDR2 (germline): LNHDA, SQIVND (reference sequence). This CDR3 is built from 15 residues. The germline V and J ends were trimmed by 6 bases and 4 bases, with 16 bases remaining between them.

This chain connects TRBV10-3 to TRBJ2-3, with D tentatively TRBD2 (6 bases). Germline lookup yields CDR1 ENHRY and CDR2 SYGVKD. The V and J ends lost 2 bases and 0 bases respectively, with 9 bases between them. The CDR3 has 15 residues. The CDR3 DNA is TGTGCCATCAGTGAGAGGCGGGAAAGCACAGATACGCAGTATTTT. Translation gives CAISERRESTDTQYF.

V and J are TRBV6-4 and TRBJ2-7, with 7 bases that match TRBD2. Germline V lookup: CDR1 MRHNA, CDR2 SNTAGT. CDR3 size: 15 residues. J was trimmed by 2 bases and V by 0 bases; bases with no gene match: 4. CDR3 in DNA: TGTGCCAGCAGTGACTCGTGGACTAGAGCCTACGAGCAGTACTTC. It translates to CASSDSWTRAYEQYF.

CDR3 loop: CASSLGQGAQDTQYF. DNA for the CDR3: TGCGCCAGCAGCTTGGGGCAGGGGGCGCAAGATACGCAGTATTTT. The V gene is TRBV5-1, the J gene TRBJ2-3; 8 nucleotides match TRBD1. The length of the CDR3 is 15 residues. From germline, CDR1 is SGHRS and CDR2 YFSETQ. V lost 0 bases, J lost 5 bases, and 5 bases stayed unmatched.

This chain joins TRBV5-6 and TRBJ1-5, with D possibly being TRBD1 (5 bases). V was cut by 4 bases and J by 5 bases, with 19 bases left in between. The CDR3 contains 16 residues. Germline CDR1 is SGHDT and CDR2 is YYEEEE. The CDR3 DNA is TGTGCCAGCAGCAACCGGGACGTAGGGTTGGATCAGCCCCAGCATTTT. Translated: CASSNRDVGLDQPQHF.

The chain is built from TRBV6-1 and TRBJ1-5; D not certain. V was clipped by 4 bases and J by 0 bases, with 10 bases between them. The CDR3 runs to 15 residues. Germline CDR1 and CDR2: MNHNS and SASEGT. As DNA, the CDR3 is TGTGCCAGCAGTGTATCCGAAAATAGCAATCAGCCCCAGCATTTT. This sequence encodes CASSVSENSNQPQHF.

This chain links TRBV19 with TRBJ2-1; D gene uncertain. Germline V lookup: CDR1 LNHDA, CDR2 SQIVND (reference sequence). This CDR3 has 14 residues. Trimming took off 3 bases at V and 8 bases at J, with 14 bases between the two ends. As DNA, the CDR3 is TGTGCCAGTAGTATTCGTTTCGGTAGCCATGAGCAGTTCTTC. Translating gives CASSIRFGSHEQFF.

The CDR3 loop reads CASSLSSPGYNEQFF. The CDR3 region has the DNA TGTGCCAGCAGTTTATCAAGCCCTGGCTACAATGAGCAGTTCTTC. The rearrangement uses TRBV28 and TRBJ2-1; D gene ambiguous. Trimming took off 1 base at V and 3 bases at J, with 10 bases between the two ends. The CDR3 has 15 residues. CDR1 and CDR2 from the germline V gene are MDHEN and SYDVKM.

The chain recombines TRBV30 with TRBJ2-5; D unresolved. Germline CDR1 GTSNPN, CDR2 SVGIG (reference sequence). The CDR3 sequence is 12 residues long. Deletions cut 0 bases from V and 5 bases from J, with 7 bases between. The CDR3, as DNA: TGTGCCTGGAGTGTAACCGAGGAGACCCAGTACTTC. Protein: CAWSVTEETQYF.

The chain carries TRBV19 and TRBJ1-1; TRBD1 might be the D (6 bases). Germline CDR1 and CDR2: LNHDA and SQIVND (reference sequence). This CDR3 has 15 residues. With 0 bases removed from V and 7 bases from J, the gap between germline ends came to 15 bases. CDR3 DNA: TGTGCCAGTAGTATAGATCTTGGGGGGCAGAGTGAAGCTTTCTTT. Translated, it gives CASSIDLGGQSEAFF.

The rearrangement joins TRBV6-5 to TRBJ2-7; D might be TRBD1 or TRBD2, each matching 7 bases. Germline assignment: CDR1 MNHEY and CDR2 SVGAGI. Trimming removed 7 bases at V and 3 bases at J, with 16 bases between. The CDR3 loop spans 14 amino acids. The chain's CDR3 is CASTKDRDYYEQYF. In DNA form, the CDR3 reads TGTGCCAGCACCAAAGACAGGGACTACTACGAGCAGTACTTC.